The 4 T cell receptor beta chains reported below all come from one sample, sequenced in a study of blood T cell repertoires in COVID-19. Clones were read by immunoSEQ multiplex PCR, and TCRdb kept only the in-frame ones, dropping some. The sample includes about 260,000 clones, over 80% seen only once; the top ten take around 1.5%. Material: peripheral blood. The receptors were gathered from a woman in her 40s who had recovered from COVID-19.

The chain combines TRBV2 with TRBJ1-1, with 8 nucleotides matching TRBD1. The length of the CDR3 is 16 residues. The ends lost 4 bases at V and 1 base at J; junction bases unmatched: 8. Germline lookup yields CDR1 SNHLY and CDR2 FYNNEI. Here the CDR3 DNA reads TGTGCCAGCAGTGGTGGGACAGGCAATTGGAACACTGAAGCTTTCTTT. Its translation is CASSGGTGNWNTEAFF.

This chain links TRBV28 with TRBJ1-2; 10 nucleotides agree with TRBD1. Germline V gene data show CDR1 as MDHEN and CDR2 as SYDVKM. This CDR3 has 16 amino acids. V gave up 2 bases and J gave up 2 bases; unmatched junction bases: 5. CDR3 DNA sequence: TGTGCCAGCAGTTTAACCGGACAGGGGGGGAACTATGGCTACACCTTC. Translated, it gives CASSLTGQGGNYGYTF.

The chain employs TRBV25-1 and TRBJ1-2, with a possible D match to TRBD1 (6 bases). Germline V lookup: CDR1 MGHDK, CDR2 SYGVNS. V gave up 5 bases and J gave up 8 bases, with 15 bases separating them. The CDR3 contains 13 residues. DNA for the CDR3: TGTGCCAGCAGTTCTGGGGGGGCGAAGGGCTACACCTTC. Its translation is CASSSGGAKGYTF.

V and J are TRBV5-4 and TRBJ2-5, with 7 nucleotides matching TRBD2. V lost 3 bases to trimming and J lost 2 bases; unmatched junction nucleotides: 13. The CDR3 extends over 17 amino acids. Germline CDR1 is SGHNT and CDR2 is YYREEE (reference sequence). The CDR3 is CASSSTPGGGGQETQYF. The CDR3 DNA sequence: TGTGCCAGCAGCTCTACCCCTGGCGGGGGAGGGCAAGAGACCCAGTACTTC.